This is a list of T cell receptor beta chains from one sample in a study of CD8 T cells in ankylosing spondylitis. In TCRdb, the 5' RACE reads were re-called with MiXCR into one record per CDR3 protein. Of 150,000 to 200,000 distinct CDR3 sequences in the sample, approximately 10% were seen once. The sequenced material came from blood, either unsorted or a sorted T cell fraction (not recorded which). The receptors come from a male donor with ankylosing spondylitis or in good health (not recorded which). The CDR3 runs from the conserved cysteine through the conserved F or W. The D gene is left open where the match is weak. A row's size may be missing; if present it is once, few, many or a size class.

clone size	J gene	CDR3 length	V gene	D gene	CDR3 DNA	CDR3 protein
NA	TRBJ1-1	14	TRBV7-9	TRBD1	TGTGCCAGCAGCTCGGGGACAGGGAACACTGAAGCTTTCTTT	CASSSGTGNTEAFF
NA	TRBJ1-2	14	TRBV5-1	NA	TGCGCCAGCAGCTTGGACAGGGAGGCCTATGGCTACACCTTC	CASSLDREAYGYTF
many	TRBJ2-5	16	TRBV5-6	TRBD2	TGTGCCAGCAGCGGACGGAGCGGGGGGGTCTTTGAGACCCAGTACTTC	CASSGRSGGVFETQYF
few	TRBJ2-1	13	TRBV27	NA	TGTGCCAGCAGTTTATTTACAGCTAATGAGCAGTTCTTC	CASSLFTANEQFF
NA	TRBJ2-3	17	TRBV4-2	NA	TGCGCCAGCAGCCACCGACTAGTGGTTGATGGCACAGATACGCAGTATTTT	CASSHRLVVDGTDTQYF
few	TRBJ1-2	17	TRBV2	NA	TGTGCCAGCAGTGAAGCTTTAGGATCGATAGGGGACTATGGCTACACCTTC	CASSEALGSIGDYGYTF
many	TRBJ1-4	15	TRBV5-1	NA	TGCGCCAGCAGCTTGTCGGGGAGTATTAATGAAAAACTGTTTTTT	CASSLSGSINEKLFF
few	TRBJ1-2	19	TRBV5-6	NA	TGTGCCAGCAGCTTGGTTGCTGGACAGCCAAGGGTGGCGCCGTATGGCTACACCTTC	CASSLVAGQPRVAPYGYTF
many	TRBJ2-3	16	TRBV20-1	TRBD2	TGCAGTGCTAGGTATGGCCTAGCGGGAAGGACAGATACGCAGTATTTT	CSARYGLAGRTDTQYF
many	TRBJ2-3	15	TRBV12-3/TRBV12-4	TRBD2	TGTGCCAGCAGACAACTAGCGGGAGATCTGGATACGCAGTATTTT	CASRQLAGDLDTQYF
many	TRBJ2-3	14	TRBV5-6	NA	TGTGCCAGCAGCGTCGCCGGGGCGCGAGATACGCAGTATTTT	CASSVAGARDTQYF
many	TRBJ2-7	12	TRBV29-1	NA	TGCAGCGTGAATACGCCGACAGGCGAGCAGTACTTC	CSVNTPTGEQYF
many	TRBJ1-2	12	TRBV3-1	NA	TGTGCCAGCAGCCAACTGGAGGGTGGCTACACCTTC	CASSQLEGGYTF
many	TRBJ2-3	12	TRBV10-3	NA	TGTGCCATCGGTGTAGCAACAGATACGCAGTATTTT	CAIGVATDTQYF
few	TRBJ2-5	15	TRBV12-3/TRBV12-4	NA	TGTGCCAGCAGTTTCAAGGCGGTTCTCCAAGAGACCCAGTACTTC	CASSFKAVLQETQYF
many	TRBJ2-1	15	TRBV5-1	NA	TGCGCCAGCAGCTTGCGGGGGACCGTCTACAATGAGCAGTTCTTC	CASSLRGTVYNEQFF
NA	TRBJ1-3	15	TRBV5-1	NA	TGCGCCAGCCGCCCGACAGTATCGCCTGGAAACACCATATATTTT	CASRPTVSPGNTIYF
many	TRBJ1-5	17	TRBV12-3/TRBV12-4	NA	TGTGCTACGCGCAGCCAGGTGAAGGAGGATAGCAATCAGCCCCAGCATTTT	CATRSQVKEDSNQPQHF
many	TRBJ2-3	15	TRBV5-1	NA	TGCGCCAGCAGCTTGGATGGGGGAAGCACAGATACGCAGTATTTT	CASSLDGGSTDTQYF
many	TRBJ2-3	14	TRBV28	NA	TGTGCCAGCAGTTTATCCGGACGTGCCTTCGGGCAGTATTTT	CASSLSGRAFGQYF
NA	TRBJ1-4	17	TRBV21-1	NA	TGTGCCAGCAGCCTCCGACAGGGAGACTCAACTAATGAAAAACTGTTTTTT	CASSLRQGDSTNEKLFF
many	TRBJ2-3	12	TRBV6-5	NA	TGTGCCAGCAGCCCCAGCGCAGATACGCAGTATTTT	CASSPSADTQYF
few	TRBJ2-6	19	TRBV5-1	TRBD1	TGCGCCAGCAGCTTGGATACAGGGGTGGTGAGCTCTGGGGCCAACGTCCTGACTTTC	CASSLDTGVVSSGANVLTF
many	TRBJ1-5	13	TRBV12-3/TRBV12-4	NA	TGTGCCAGCAGTGTCCAGACGGATCAGCCCCAGCATTTT	CASSVQTDQPQHF
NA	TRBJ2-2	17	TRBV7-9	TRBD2	TGTGCCAGCAGTCGGGCTACTAGCGGGAGTAACACCGGGGAGCTGTTTTTT	CASSRATSGSNTGELFF
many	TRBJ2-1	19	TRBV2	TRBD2	TGTGCCAGCAGTGTACCGGGACTAGCGGACTCTTACTGGGACAATGAGCAGTTCTTC	CASSVPGLADSYWDNEQFF
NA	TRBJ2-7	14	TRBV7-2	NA	TGTGCCAGCAGCTTGAGGACACCCGATAGCGAGCAGTACTTC	CASSLRTPDSEQYF
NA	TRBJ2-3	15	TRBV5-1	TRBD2	TGCGCCAGCCAGGGACTAGCGGGTAGCACAGATACGCAGTATTTT	CASQGLAGSTDTQYF
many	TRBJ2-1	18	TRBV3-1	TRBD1	TGTGCCAGCAGCCAGCACAGGGGACAGGGGAAATCCTACAATGAGCAGTTCTTC	CASSQHRGQGKSYNEQFF
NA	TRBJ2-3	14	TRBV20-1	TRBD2	TGCAGTGCTCTGACTAGCGCCTTCACAGATACGCAGTATTTT	CSALTSAFTDTQYF
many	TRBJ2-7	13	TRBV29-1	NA	TGCAGCGTTGAATATAGGAACAGTTACGAGCAGTACTTC	CSVEYRNSYEQYF
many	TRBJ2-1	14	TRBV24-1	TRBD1	TGTGCCACCAGTAAGACAGGGATCTACAATGAGCAGTTCTTC	CATSKTGIYNEQFF
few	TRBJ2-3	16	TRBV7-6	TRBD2	TGTGCCAGCAGCTCCTTAGCGGGAGGGCCGGGAGATACGCAGTATTTT	CASSSLAGGPGDTQYF
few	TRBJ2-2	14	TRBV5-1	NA	TGCGCCAGCAGCTTGAACAGCCTCACCGGGGAGCTGTTTTTT	CASSLNSLTGELFF
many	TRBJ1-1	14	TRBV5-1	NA	TGCGCCAGCAGCTCACAGGGAGATGGTACTGAAGCTTTCTTT	CASSSQGDGTEAFF
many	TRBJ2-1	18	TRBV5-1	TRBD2	TGCGCCAGCAGCTTCACCCCTTTAGAGCGGGACCCTTACAATGAGCAGTTCTTC	CASSFTPLERDPYNEQFF
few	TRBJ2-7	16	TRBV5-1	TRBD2	TGCGCCAGCAGCAAAGAACTAGCGGGAGGGCCCCACGAGCAGTACTTC	CASSKELAGGPHEQYF
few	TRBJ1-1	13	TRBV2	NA	TGTGCCAGCATTCGGGATTCGGGGACTGAAGCTTTCTTT	CASIRDSGTEAFF
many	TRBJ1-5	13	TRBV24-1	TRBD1	TGTGCCACCAGCACAGGGGGCTGGCAGCCCCAGCATTTT	CATSTGGWQPQHF
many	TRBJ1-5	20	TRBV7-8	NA	TGTGCCAGCAGCTTATCCCACAGAACCGGGAGCCTAGATGGCAATCAGCCCCAGCATTTT	CASSLSHRTGSLDGNQPQHF
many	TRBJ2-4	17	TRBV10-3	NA	TGTGCCATCAGTGAGTCGAAGGGGCTAGAGAAAACGGGCATTCAGTACTTC	CAISESKGLEKTGIQYF
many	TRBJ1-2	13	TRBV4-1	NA	TGCGCCAGCAGCCAACCCGGGGACTATGGCTACACCTTC	CASSQPGDYGYTF
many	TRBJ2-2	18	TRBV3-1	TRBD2	TGTGCCAGCAGCCAATTGTCGGGGACGGGAGGTCGGCCGGGGGAGCTGTTTTTT	CASSQLSGTGGRPGELFF
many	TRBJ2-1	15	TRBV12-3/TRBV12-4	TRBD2	TGTGCCAGCAGTCCAGGGACTAGCGATTACAATGAGCAGTTCTTC	CASSPGTSDYNEQFF
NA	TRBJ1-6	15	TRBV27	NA	TGTGCCAGCAGTTTCGGAAGCTCCTATAATTCACCCCTCCACTTT	CASSFGSSYNSPLHF
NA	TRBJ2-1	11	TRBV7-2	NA	TGTGCCAGCAGCTTACGGAATGAGCAGTTCTTC	CASSLRNEQFF
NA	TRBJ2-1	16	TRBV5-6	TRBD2	TGTGCCAGCAGCGTTATAGCGGGAGGCCCCTACAATGAGCAGTTCTTC	CASSVIAGGPYNEQFF
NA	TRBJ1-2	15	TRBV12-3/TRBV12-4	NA	TGTGCCAGCAGAAATACAGGGTTAGCTAACTATGGCTACACCTTC	CASRNTGLANYGYTF